The clone carrying this T cell receptor (beta chain) was counted only a few times. The data are from a study of blood T cell repertoires in COVID-19. Overall study context: Specimens from acute and convalescent COVID-19 originated in the United States, Italy and Spain. From T cells, B-cell-depleted T cells, or PBMCs came the material, which was cDNA or gDNA.

Source study methods: Amplifying reference gene primers gave estimates of nucleated cell counts. Profiled with immunoSEQ multiplex PCR; TCRdb holds only in-frame clones, not every one. V and J calls and clone size are as listed in that table; D and trimming were resolved from the DNA. This sample has tens of thousands of clones; 86% occur once, and the top ten carry 4.9%. CDR1 and CDR2 from the germline V gene are SGHRS and YFSETQ. CDR3 length: 15 amino acids. Trimming at V came to 6 bases and at J to 2 bases, leaving 7 bases not matched to a gene. This chain uses TRBV5-1 with TRBJ2-3; 9 positions match TRBD1. The sample was peripheral blood. The sequence was obtained from a man in his forties or fifties with active or convalescent COVID-19. CDR3 DNA: TGCGCCAGCAACCCGGGACAGGGCATCACAGATACGCAGTATTTT. Its translation is CASNPGQGITDTQYF.